The sequence of this TCR beta chain was determined in a study of cytomegalovirus exposure and HLA in healthy donors. Study outcomes and limitations: Rare TCR sequences predominated, though certain public TCRs were found in many donors.

Repertoires were generated with immunoSEQ multiplex PCR, while TCRdb's copy carries only in-frame clones and drops some. The data show 65,000 or so clones, with about 91% seen just once and over 1% held by the top ten. The study drew the donors from its approximately 110-subject validation cohort, separate from the roughly 700-subject first cohort. Worth noting for this clone: Its matching antigen is unknown.

CDR3 size: 14 residues. V was shortened by 0 bases and J by 8 bases, with 14 bases between the two germline ends. Per germline, CDR1 GTSNPN and CDR2 SVGIG (reference sequence). The gene calls are TRBV30 and TRBJ2-1; D may be TRBD1 (5 bases). The sequence derives from a woman aged 18-29 years in good health and CMV-seronegative. The specimen sequenced was PBMCs. CDR3 region: CAWSVIVGAHEQFF. CDR3 sequence (DNA): TGTGCCTGGAGTGTAATTGTAGGGGCCCATGAGCAGTTCTTC.